Below are 16 T cell receptor beta chains sequenced from a single sample in a study of human T cells and chemical hapten exposure. TCRdb passed the RACE reads through MiXCR, listing each CDR3 protein once. The sample has under 120,000 distinct CDR3 sequences; around 10% are singletons. Described time point: patch test 1, 2 weeks after DPC sensitization. The treatment was: therapeutic diphenylcyclopropenone sensitization with weekly scalp DPC. This sample comprised whole blood, obtained in connection with sensitization to the hapten diphenylcyclopropenone (DPC). The receptors originated from a middle-aged woman with alopecia areata. Some clones in this sample may be carry-over from other donors' samples.

The chain carries TRBV25-1 and TRBJ1-5; 7 bases fit TRBD1. Germline V gives CDR1 MGHDK, CDR2 SYGVNS. The trim removed 6 bases at V and 5 bases at J, leaving 7 bases unmatched. This CDR3 is built from 14 residues. CDR3: CASRQTGPHQPQHF. DNA of the CDR3: TGTGCCAGCAGGCAGACAGGGCCCCATCAGCCCCAGCATTTT.

This clonotype occurred many times. The chain carries TRBV5-6 and TRBJ2-2; TRBD2 might be the D (5 bases). The ends were cut back, 4 bases at V and 0 bases at J, with 7 bases in the middle. The CDR3 runs to 14 residues. Germline V CDR1 and CDR2: SGHDT, YYEEEE. The CDR3 protein is CASSPGTNTGELFF. The CDR3 nucleotides are TGTGCCAGCAGCCCGGGGACGAACACCGGGGAGCTGTTTTTT.

This chain joins TRBV5-6 and TRBJ1-6; D may be TRBD1 (6 bases). Trimming took off 1 base at V and 5 bases at J, with 16 bases between the two ends. Germline V gene lookup returns CDR1 SGHDT and CDR2 YYEEEE. The CDR3 is 17 amino acids. The CDR3 reads CASSLRFRNRDNSPLHF. CDR3 nucleotides: TGTGCCAGCAGCTTGCGGTTCCGAAACAGGGATAATTCACCCCTCCACTTT.

There are a few counts of this clonotype. V usage is TRBV11-2 and J usage is TRBJ2-7, with unresolved D. V was pared by 0 bases and J by 2 bases, with 8 bases between. There are 14 residues in the CDR3. Germline loops: CDR1 SGHAT, CDR2 FQNNGV. The CDR3 sequence: CASSLEARAYEQYF. CDR3 nucleotide sequence: TGTGCCAGCAGCTTAGAGGCCCGAGCCTACGAGCAGTACTTC.

This clonotype was seen at least ten times. The rearrangement joins TRBV2 to TRBJ2-1, with D perhaps TRBD1 or TRBD2 (5 bases each). Per the germline V gene, CDR1 is SNHLY and CDR2 is FYNNEI. V shed 8 bases and J shed 5 bases, with 13 bases lying between them. This CDR3 has 13 residues. As DNA, the CDR3 is TGTGCCAGCTTCCCGGGACGGGACAATGAGCAGTTCTTC. Its protein product is CASFPGRDNEQFF.

This clonotype was picked up a small number of times. The V call is TRBV12-5, the J call TRBJ2-1, with D unresolved. The length of the CDR3 is 12 residues. Per germline, CDR1 LGHNT and CDR2 FRNRAP. V was cut by 7 bases and J by 1 base, with 5 bases left in between. The DNA of the CDR3 is TGTGCTAGTGCCCTGTCCTACAATGAGCAGTTCTTC. It translates to CASALSYNEQFF.

This clonotype has more than one count but fewer than ten. The rearrangement links TRBV12-3 or TRBV12-4 to TRBJ2-7; 8 bases agree with TRBD1. The length of the CDR3 is 15 residues. J lost 2 bases, V lost 5 bases, and 8 bases had no gene match. CDR3 in amino acids: CASSRNIRGPYEQYF. The CDR3 nucleotides read TGTGCCAGCAGTCGGAACATCAGGGGGCCCTACGAGCAGTACTTC.

In this sample, this clonotype turned up many times. The rearrangement joins TRBV6-4 to TRBJ2-6; D not resolved. This CDR3 region has 16 residues. Germline V gene sequence: CDR1 MRHNA, CDR2 SNTAGT. V was clipped by 2 bases and J by 0 bases, with 8 bases between them. CDR3 sequence reads: CASSDRADSGANVLTF. CDR3 nucleotides: TGTGCCAGCAGTGACAGGGCGGACTCTGGGGCCAACGTCCTGACTTTC.

In this sample, this clonotype turned up many times. The rearrangement joins TRBV20-1 to TRBJ1-5; 10 bases map to TRBD1. CDR1 and CDR2 (germline): DFQATT, SNEGSKA (reference sequence). Unmatched junction bases numbered 10, after V lost 6 bases and J lost 2 bases. The CDR3 length is 16 residues. The CDR3: CSASTGGWLGNQPQHF. The CDR3 nucleotides are TGCAGTGCCTCGACAGGGGGCTGGCTGGGCAATCAGCCCCAGCATTTT.

This clonotype was observed at least ten times. DNA for the CDR3: TGTGCCAGCAGTGCCACAAGATCGAGCTACAATGAGCAGTTCTTC. Protein product: CASSATRSSYNEQFF. The chain has TRBV2 and TRBJ2-1; D remains unclear. The V end lost 4 bases, the J end lost 3 bases, and 13 bases lay between the germline ends. The germline V gene has CDR1 SNHLY and CDR2 FYNNEI. The CDR3 length is 15 residues.

The J gene is TRBJ1-3, the V gene TRBV2; possibly TRBD1 for D (5 bases). Germline CDR1 and CDR2: SNHLY and FYNNEI. Between the trimmed V and J ends, which lost 6 bases and 4 bases, there was a span of 10 bases. This CDR3 is 13 amino acids long. This chain's CDR3 is CASSREGGNTIYF. The CDR3 bases are TGTGCCAGCAGCCGCGAGGGGGGAAACACCATATATTTT.

The chain has TRBV11-2 and TRBJ2-1, with TRBD2 matching 7 bases. Unmatched junction bases numbered 3, after V lost 3 bases and J lost 4 bases. The germline V gene has CDR1 SGHAT and CDR2 FQNNGV. The CDR3 has 14 residues. In DNA, the CDR3 is TGTGCCAGCAGCTTTGTGGGGGGGTACAATGAGCAGTTCTTC. The encoded protein is CASSFVGGYNEQFF.

This clonotype showed up many times. V and J are TRBV15 and TRBJ2-7, with 7 positions matching TRBD1. The CDR3 covers 16 residues. Germline lookup yields CDR1 LNHNV and CDR2 YYDKDF (reference sequence). V lost 1 base and J lost 0; bases outside the gene matches: 6. The CDR3 spells CATSRGTGTSSYEQYF. The DNA of the CDR3 is TGTGCCACCAGCAGAGGGACAGGTACCAGCTCCTACGAGCAGTACTTC.

The chain carries TRBV18 and TRBJ1-5, with no clear D. CDR3 length: 14 amino acids. Germline CDR1 is KGHSH and CDR2 is LQKENI. The V gene lost 5 bases and the J gene lost 2 bases, with 10 bases spanning the gap. CDR3 sequence: CASSASTGNQPQHF. The CDR3 DNA follows: TGTGCCAGCTCAGCGTCCACCGGCAATCAGCCCCAGCATTTT. Full variable domain (outside the CDR3, taken from reference TRBV18 and TRBJ1-5): NAGVMQNPRHLVRRRGQEARLRCSPMKGHSHVYWYRQLPEEGLKFMVYLQKENIIDESGMPKERFSAEFPKEGPSILRIQQVVRGDSAAYFCASSASTGNQPQHFGDGTRLSIL.

The chain recombines TRBV6-5 with TRBJ2-7; 7 bases align to TRBD1. Germline loops: CDR1 MNHEY, CDR2 SVGAGI. V lost 6 bases and J lost 3; bases outside the gene matches: 2. The CDR3 length is 12 residues. The CDR3 DNA reads as TGTGCCAGCAGAAGGGACAGCTACGAGCAGTACTTC. It specifies CASRRDSYEQYF.

In its sample, this clonotype was seen many times. This chain joins TRBV28 and TRBJ2-7; D uncertain. V was shortened by 7 bases and J by 0 bases, with 10 bases between the two germline ends. Germline V gene sequence: CDR1 MDHEN, CDR2 SYDVKM. The CDR3 consists of 13 residues. CDR3 protein: CASTPSDSYEQYF. As DNA, the CDR3 is TGTGCCAGCACCCCATCGGACTCCTACGAGCAGTACTTC.